These T cell receptor beta chains were read from a single sample in a study of cytotoxic CD8 clonotypes in ibrutinib-treated CLL. Profiling relied on immunoSEQ multiplex PCR, and the TCRdb table lists in-frame clones only, not all of them. The sample has 270,000 or so clones; about 72% are singletons. The sequenced sample was PBMCs, obtained at disease progression, from a patient treated with ibrutinib. These receptors were taken from a human donor with chronic lymphocytic leukemia. Each CDR3 is given with its conserved first and last residue. A D gene is named only where the DNA matches it firmly. Size tells how often a clone was seen (once, few, many) or the class of an expanded clone, and some rows leave it out.

DNA,CDR3,size,J,D,V
TGCGCCAGCAGCCAAGCAAGCAGACAGGGAGGTTGGACCGGGGAGCTGTTTTTT,CASSQASRQGGWTGELFF,.,TRBJ2-2,.,TRBV4-3
TGTGCCACGGGGATACCCAACCACGAGCAGTACTTC,CATGIPNHEQYF,.,TRBJ2-7,.,TRBV11-2
TGCAGCCTAGTCCGCGCCCCATGGAGCACTGAAGCTTTCTTT,CSLVRAPWSTEAFF,.,TRBJ1-1,.,TRBV29-1
TGTGCCAGCGGAGAAGTATTCGCAGACCGGGGAGGATTCGGGGAGCTGTTTTTT,CASGEVFADRGGFGELFF,.,TRBJ2-2,.,TRBV11-2
TGTGCCAGCAGTGGGGATAGTTCACCCCTCCACTTT,CASSGDSSPLHF,.,TRBJ1-6,.,TRBV2
TGTGCCAGCAGCTTCGGGCTAGCGGGAGGATCAGCAGATACGCAGTATTTT,CASSFGLAGGSADTQYF,.,TRBJ2-3,TRBD2,TRBV11-3
TGCGCCAGCAGCCAAGCGGTGGCGCGACAGCAGAACACTGAAGCTTTCTTT,CASSQAVARQQNTEAFF,.,TRBJ1-1,.,TRBV4-3
TGTGCCAGCAGCAATGGGAGGGGCCCTTACGAGCAGTACTTC,CASSNGRGPYEQYF,.,TRBJ2-7,TRBD2,TRBV9
TGCGCCAGCAGCTTGGGGCCGCCCCTAGGCACCTACGAGCAGTACTTC,CASSLGPPLGTYEQYF,.,TRBJ2-7,.,TRBV5-1
TGTGCCAGCAGCTTAGATATCGGTTTTCTCTCCTACGAGCAGTACTTC,CASSLDIGFLSYEQYF,.,TRBJ2-7,.,TRBV7-2
TGCAGTGCTAGCAGGGGGAATGAGCAGTTCTTC,CSASRGNEQFF,.,TRBJ2-1,TRBD1,TRBV20-1
TGCAGCCCTCCGACAGGGTTCGAGACCCAGTACTTC,CSPPTGFETQYF,once,TRBJ2-5,TRBD1,TRBV29-1
TGTGCCAGCAGCCGCCCGGACAGGGTTAGCCAGTATAGCAATCAGCCCCAGCATTTT,CASSRPDRVSQYSNQPQHF,.,TRBJ1-5,TRBD1,TRBV28
TGTGCCAGCAGTTTTGCGGGACTAGCGGCCCCGATATACGAGCAGTACTTC,CASSFAGLAAPIYEQYF,.,TRBJ2-7,TRBD2,TRBV27
TGTGCCAGCAGTGAGGGGTTTAGCAATCAGCCCCAGCATTTT,CASSEGFSNQPQHF,.,TRBJ1-5,.,TRBV2
TGTGCCATCGTCGGGGATGGGACCCAGTACTTC,CAIVGDGTQYF,few,TRBJ2-5,.,TRBV28
TGTGCCAGCAGTGAAGCTCACAGAGGGGGGATTCACGGGATCTCCTACGAGCAGTACTTC,CASSEAHRGGIHGISYEQYF,.,TRBJ2-7,.,TRBV6-1
TGTGCCACCAGCAGAGGAGATCTTAGCAATCAGCCCCAGCATTTT,CATSRGDLSNQPQHF,.,TRBJ1-5,.,TRBV15
TGTGCCAGTAGTATAGTTGGGGTAGGCTACACCTTC,CASSIVGVGYTF,once,TRBJ1-2,.,TRBV19
TGCGCCAGCAGCCTTCCCTCAGGGACCCTAACAGATACGCAGTATTTT,CASSLPSGTLTDTQYF,.,TRBJ2-3,.,TRBV4-1
TGTGCCTGGAGTGTACAGGACAGCCGGCAAGAGACCCAGTACTTC,CAWSVQDSRQETQYF,.,TRBJ2-5,.,TRBV30
TGTGCCAGCAGCTTAGCCCTATCTGGAAACACCATATATTTT,CASSLALSGNTIYF,.,TRBJ1-3,.,TRBV7-8
TGTGCCAGCAGCCATCCCGGCGACGAGGGCTACGAGCAGTACTTC,CASSHPGDEGYEQYF,.,TRBJ2-7,.,TRBV5-4
TGTGCCAGCAGCTTAGCTTTTTGGGAGCAGGGTTCCTACAATGAGCAGTTCTTC,CASSLAFWEQGSYNEQFF,.,TRBJ2-1,.,TRBV11-1
TGTGCCAGCAGCATATGGGACCAAACCTACAATGAGCAGTTCTTC,CASSIWDQTYNEQFF,.,TRBJ2-1,.,TRBV9